This is a list of T cell receptor beta chains from one sample in a study of cytomegalovirus exposure and HLA in healthy donors. Sequencing was performed with immunoSEQ multiplex PCR; in TCRdb, only in-frame clones are kept and a portion is missing. The sample records under 200,000 clones, 75% being singletons. The sequenced material came from PBMCs. The receptors shown here come from a male donor in good health and CMV-seronegative. The CDR3 runs from the conserved cysteine through the conserved F or W. A D gene is named only where the DNA matches it firmly. Not all rows give a size; the values are once, few, many and, for expanded clones, a class.

clone size	CDR3 length	V gene	J gene	D gene	CDR3 DNA	CDR3 protein
few	12	TRBV5-1	TRBJ2-7	NA	TGCGCCAGCAGCTCCATCTCCTACGAGCAGTACTTC	CASSSISYEQYF
NA	14	TRBV19	TRBJ2-7	TRBD1	TGTGCCAGTAGCCTGACAGGGGGCTCCTACGAGCAGTACTTC	CASSLTGGSYEQYF
NA	12	TRBV28	TRBJ2-7	NA	TGTGCCAGCAGTCCCAGAGGCCACGAGCAGTACTTC	CASSPRGHEQYF
NA	15	TRBV5-1	TRBJ2-1	TRBD1	TGCGCCAGCAGCTCCCACAGGGGATCGCACAATGAGCAGTTCTTC	CASSSHRGSHNEQFF
once	15	TRBV19	TRBJ2-7	TRBD2	TGTGCCAGTAGCCTCGTCGGGACTAGCGCCCACGAGCAGTACTTC	CASSLVGTSAHEQYF
few	15	TRBV19	TRBJ2-2	TRBD1	TGTGCCAGTAGAGACCGGGACAGGGTCACCGGGGAGCTGTTTTTT	CASRDRDRVTGELFF
NA	13	TRBV7-9	TRBJ1-2	TRBD1	TGTGCCAGCAGCCAAGGGACAGGATATGGCTACACCTTC	CASSQGTGYGYTF
NA	15	TRBV5-1	TRBJ2-1	TRBD2	TGCGCCAGCAGCATAGCGGGAGGGGAGTACAATGAGCAGTTCTTC	CASSIAGGEYNEQFF
NA	14	TRBV7-9	TRBJ1-2	NA	TGTGCCAGCAGCTTCAGAGAGGGAATGAGAGGCTACACCTTC	CASSFREGMRGYTF
NA	13	TRBV6-4	TRBJ1-2	NA	TGTGCCAGCAGTGACTCTGGCAGCTATGGCTACACCTTC	CASSDSGSYGYTF
few	14	TRBV6-6	TRBJ2-7	TRBD2	TGTGCCAGCACCGTCGGGGGGGTATCCTACGAGCAGTACTTC	CASTVGGVSYEQYF
NA	16	TRBV4-2	TRBJ2-7	TRBD1	TGTGCCAGCAGCCATGGTTCCGGGACAGGGGCCTACGAGCAGTACTTC	CASSHGSGTGAYEQYF
NA	14	TRBV19	TRBJ1-1	TRBD1	TGTGCCAGTAGTGCTGGACAGGGAGTCACTGAAGCTTTCTTT	CASSAGQGVTEAFF
NA	14	TRBV6-5	TRBJ1-4	NA	TGTGCCAGCAGGAAAGGAGGACCTAATGAAAAACTGTTTTTT	CASRKGGPNEKLFF
NA	14	TRBV19	TRBJ2-3	NA	TGTGCCAGTAGTATTGTTCAGGGTCGAGATACGCAGTATTTT	CASSIVQGRDTQYF
NA	14	TRBV6-5	TRBJ2-2	NA	TGTGCCAGCTTTCCAAGGACAAGCACCGGGGAGCTGTTTTTT	CASFPRTSTGELFF
NA	15	TRBV5-1	TRBJ1-3	NA	TGCGCCAGCAGCTTGGCCGCGGGGTCTGGAAACACCATATATTTT	CASSLAAGSGNTIYF
once	13	TRBV5-4	TRBJ1-2	TRBD1	TGTGCCAGCAGCCCAGACAGGGTCTATGGCTACACCTTC	CASSPDRVYGYTF
NA	14	TRBV5-1	TRBJ1-1	NA	TGCGCCAGCAGCTTGGTAGGGGTAGGCTTAAACGCTTTCTTT	CASSLVGVGLNAFF
NA	14	TRBV6-1	TRBJ2-2	NA	TGTGCCAGCAATTACGGACAGAACACCGGGGAGCTGTTTTTT	CASNYGQNTGELFF
NA	16	TRBV7-8	TRBJ2-4	TRBD2	TGTGCCAGCAGTATCGGGGGGGCGCAATCCAAAAACATTCAGTACTTC	CASSIGGAQSKNIQYF
NA	15	TRBV7-9	TRBJ2-7	NA	TGTTCCAGCACCTCCCTGCGGGCTAGCGACTACGAGCAGTACTTC	CSSTSLRASDYEQYF
NA	15	TRBV9	TRBJ2-7	NA	TGTGCCAGCTCCCTGGGGCAGGGCACCACCTACGAGCAGTACTTC	CASSLGQGTTYEQYF
NA	15	TRBV5-1	TRBJ2-1	TRBD2	TGCGCCAGCAGGCCTGAGCGGGGGGGCCACAATGAGCAGTTCTTC	CASRPERGGHNEQFF
NA	13	TRBV6-1	TRBJ2-7	NA	TGTGCCAGCAGGGCCACACAGGGAACCGAGCAGTACTTC	CASRATQGTEQYF
NA	13	TRBV18	TRBJ2-7	NA	TGTGCCAGCTCACCCTCCGGTACCTACGAGCAGTACTTC	CASSPSGTYEQYF
NA	15	TRBV7-6	TRBJ1-2	NA	TGTGCCAGCAGCTCCTTACAGGGATTGGACTATGGCTACACCTTC	CASSSLQGLDYGYTF
NA	15	TRBV4-2	TRBJ1-6	NA	TGTGCCAGCAGCCAAGTAGGAGAATATAATTCACCCCTCCACTTT	CASSQVGEYNSPLHF
NA	15	TRBV5-1	TRBJ1-4	TRBD1	TGCGCCAGCAGTTATTTGACAGGGGCAAGTGAAAAACTGTTTTTT	CASSYLTGASEKLFF
NA	12	TRBV6-5	TRBJ2-7	NA	TGTGCCAGCACTCTAACTCCCTACGAGCAGTACTTC	CASTLTPYEQYF
NA	16	TRBV28	TRBJ1-2	TRBD1	TGTGCCAGCAGTCTGCAGACGACAGGGGGCGCGAGGGGCTACACCTTC	CASSLQTTGGARGYTF
NA	15	TRBV7-3	TRBJ2-5	TRBD1	TGTGCCAGCAGTTCCGGGACAGGGGCGCAAGAGACCCAGTACTTC	CASSSGTGAQETQYF
NA	13	TRBV14	TRBJ2-1	NA	TGTGCCAGCAGCCTATGGTCAGGCCATGAGCAGTTCTTC	CASSLWSGHEQFF
NA	15	TRBV19	TRBJ2-7	TRBD2	TGTGCCAGTAGTATAGACCAGCGGGAGAGGACCGAGCAGTACTTC	CASSIDQRERTEQYF
few	14	TRBV11-2	TRBJ2-3	NA	TGTGCCAGCAGCTTAGACCCGTCCACAGATACGCAGTATTTT	CASSLDPSTDTQYF
NA	14	TRBV2	TRBJ2-5	NA	TGTGCCAGCACCACACAGGGGAGGCAAGAGACCCAGTACTTC	CASTTQGRQETQYF
NA	14	TRBV19	TRBJ1-1	NA	TGTGCCAGTAGTATAGGAGGCGGCCAGAACGAAGCTTTCTTT	CASSIGGGQNEAFF
NA	15	TRBV11-2	TRBJ2-5	TRBD2	TGTGCCAGCAGCTTTTCTAGCGGGGGTCGAGAGACCCAGTACTTC	CASSFSSGGRETQYF
few	15	TRBV7-8	TRBJ1-4	NA	TGTGCCAGCAGCTTAGAGCGAGTAGCTAATGAAAAACTGTTTTTT	CASSLERVANEKLFF
NA	14	TRBV27	TRBJ2-7	TRBD1	TGTGCCAGCAGCAACCGGGACAGGGGCCACGAGCAGTACTTC	CASSNRDRGHEQYF
NA	17	TRBV5-4	TRBJ2-7	TRBD2	TGTGCCAGCAGTCGTTCGTGGATAGCGGGAGAGAGCTACGAGCAGTACTTC	CASSRSWIAGESYEQYF
NA	14	TRBV2	TRBJ2-4	TRBD2	TGTGCCGTTGGACTAGCGGGGGAGAAAAACATTCAGTACTTC	CAVGLAGEKNIQYF
NA	14	TRBV5-1	TRBJ2-2	NA	TGCGCCAGCAGCTTGGCCGTCGGGGCCGGGGAGCTGTTTTTT	CASSLAVGAGELFF
NA	15	TRBV6-1	TRBJ1-5	TRBD1	TGTGCCAGCAGTTGGACAGGGGATAGCAATCAGCCCCAGCATTTT	CASSWTGDSNQPQHF
NA	17	TRBV7-6	TRBJ1-2	TRBD1	TGTGCCAGCAGCTCACGGAGGACAGGGAGATTTAACTATGGCTACACCTTC	CASSSRRTGRFNYGYTF
NA	16	TRBV28	TRBJ2-5	NA	TGTGCCAGCAGTTCACCGGGACAAGGGTTGAAGGAGACCCAGTACTTC	CASSSPGQGLKETQYF
few	15	TRBV9	TRBJ1-4	TRBD1	TGTGCCAGCAGCGTGCGACAGGGACTTAATGAAAAACTGTTTTTT	CASSVRQGLNEKLFF
NA	16	TRBV7-9	TRBJ2-1	TRBD1	TGTGCCAGCAGCCCTGGGGGGACAGGGGCCTACAATGAGCAGTTCTTC	CASSPGGTGAYNEQFF
NA	15	TRBV27	TRBJ2-1	TRBD1	TGTGCCAGCAGTTTATGGGACAGATTTGACAATGAGCAGTTCTTC	CASSLWDRFDNEQFF
NA	14	TRBV6-1	TRBJ2-1	TRBD2	TGTGCCAGCTGGGGCGGGGGGGGCCGGAATGAGCAGTTCTTC	CASWGGGGRNEQFF
NA	13	TRBV7-9	TRBJ2-7	NA	TGTGCCAGCAGCCCCTCGGGGGTTGGGGAGCAGTACTTC	CASSPSGVGEQYF
NA	13	TRBV7-3	TRBJ1-1	NA	TGTGCCAGCAGCTTAGACAGCAAGACTGAAGCTTTCTTT	CASSLDSKTEAFF
NA	15	TRBV5-4	TRBJ2-5	TRBD1	TGTGCCAGCAGCTTGAAGGGGGCGGAACAAGAGACCCAGTACTTC	CASSLKGAEQETQYF
NA	16	TRBV5-1	TRBJ2-3	TRBD2	TGCGCCAGCAGCTCGCCTAGCGGGAGAATAGCAGATACGCAGTATTTT	CASSSPSGRIADTQYF
NA	15	TRBV2	TRBJ2-2	NA	TGTGCCAGCAGTGAATGGCGGAGTCTCACCGGGGAGCTGTTTTTT	CASSEWRSLTGELFF
NA	13	TRBV2	TRBJ1-2	NA	TGTGCCAGCAGTGAAGGGGCATTCTATGGCTACACCTTC	CASSEGAFYGYTF
NA	15	TRBV5-1	TRBJ2-5	NA	TGCGCCAGCAGGGGAGACGCGGGTCGGCAAGAGACCCAGTACTTC	CASRGDAGRQETQYF